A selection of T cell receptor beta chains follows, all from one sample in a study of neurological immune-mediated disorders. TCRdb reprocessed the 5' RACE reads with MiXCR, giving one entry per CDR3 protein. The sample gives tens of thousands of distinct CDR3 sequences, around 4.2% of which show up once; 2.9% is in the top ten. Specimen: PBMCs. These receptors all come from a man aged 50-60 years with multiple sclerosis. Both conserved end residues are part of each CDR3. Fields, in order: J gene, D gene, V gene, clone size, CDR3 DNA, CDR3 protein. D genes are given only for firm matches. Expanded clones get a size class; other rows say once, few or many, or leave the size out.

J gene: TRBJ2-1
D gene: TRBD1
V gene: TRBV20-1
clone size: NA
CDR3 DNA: TGCAGTGCTAGAGATGACCGGGACAGGGGATACAATGAGCAGTTCTTC
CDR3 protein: CSARDDRDRGYNEQFF

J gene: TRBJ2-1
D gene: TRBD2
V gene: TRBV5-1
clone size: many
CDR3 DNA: TGCGCCAGCAGTTTCGGACTAGCGGGAGGGCCGGGGAATGAGCAGTTCTTC
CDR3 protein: CASSFGLAGGPGNEQFF

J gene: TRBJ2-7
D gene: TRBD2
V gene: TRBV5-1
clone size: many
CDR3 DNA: TGCGCCAGCAGCGTAGCGGGAGAGGTATCCTACGAGCAGTACTTC
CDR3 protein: CASSVAGEVSYEQYF

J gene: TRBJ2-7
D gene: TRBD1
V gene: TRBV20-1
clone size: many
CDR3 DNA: TGCAGTGCTCTAAGAGGGGACAGGGGACTCTACGAGCAGTACTTC
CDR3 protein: CSALRGDRGLYEQYF

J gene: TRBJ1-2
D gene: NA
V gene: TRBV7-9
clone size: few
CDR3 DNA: TGTGCCAGCAGCCCAGGGGCATCCAACTATGGCTACACCTTC
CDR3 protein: CASSPGASNYGYTF

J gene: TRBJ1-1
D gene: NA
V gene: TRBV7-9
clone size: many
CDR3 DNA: TGTGCCAGCAGCCGGGGCCCCGTTGGGGTGAACACTGAAGCTTTCTTT
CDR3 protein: CASSRGPVGVNTEAFF

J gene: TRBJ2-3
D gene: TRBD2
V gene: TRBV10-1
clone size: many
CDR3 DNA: TGCGCCAGCAGTGACCCTAGCGGGAACACAGATACGCAGTATTTT
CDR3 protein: CASSDPSGNTDTQYF

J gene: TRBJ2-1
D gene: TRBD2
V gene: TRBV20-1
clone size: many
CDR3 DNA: TGCAGTGCTAGGCCGGGACTAGCGGTTTTCAATGAGCAGTTCTTC
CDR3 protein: CSARPGLAVFNEQFF

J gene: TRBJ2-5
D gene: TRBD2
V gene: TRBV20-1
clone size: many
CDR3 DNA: TGCAGTGCTAGAGTTAGCGGGGAGGGTGTCCAGTACTTC
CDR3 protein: CSARVSGEGVQYF

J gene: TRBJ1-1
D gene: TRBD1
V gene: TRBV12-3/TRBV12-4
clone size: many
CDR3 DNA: TGTGCCAGCAGTTCAGACAGGGCAGAAACTGAAGCTTTCTTT
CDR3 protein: CASSSDRAETEAFF

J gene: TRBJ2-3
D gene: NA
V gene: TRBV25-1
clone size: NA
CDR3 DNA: TGTGCCAGCAGTGAACTGGGACAAAAGATTAGCACAGATACGCAGTATTTT
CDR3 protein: CASSELGQKISTDTQYF

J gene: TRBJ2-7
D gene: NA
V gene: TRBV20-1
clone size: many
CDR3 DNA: TGCAGTGCTCCCCCCAGCGGGCTCAGCTCCTACGAGCAGTACTTC
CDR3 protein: CSAPPSGLSSYEQYF

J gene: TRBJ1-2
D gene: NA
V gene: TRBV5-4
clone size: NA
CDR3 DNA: TGTGCCAGCAGTTTAACTGCTGGGTATGGCTACACCTTC
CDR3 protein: CASSLTAGYGYTF

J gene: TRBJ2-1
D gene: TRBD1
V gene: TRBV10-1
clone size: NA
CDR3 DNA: TGCGCCAGCAGTGACCCTAAAGGGGACAGGAACAATGAGCAGTTCTTC
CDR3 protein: CASSDPKGDRNNEQFF

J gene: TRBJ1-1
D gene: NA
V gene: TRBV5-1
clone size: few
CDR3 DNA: TGCGCCAGTTCAAGGGGAAGTAGGGACGTGAACACTGAAGCTTTCTTT
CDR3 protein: CASSRGSRDVNTEAFF

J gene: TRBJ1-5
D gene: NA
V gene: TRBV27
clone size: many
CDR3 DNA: TGTGCCAGCATGAATCGGGGGCGCGGGAATCAGCCCCAGAATTTT
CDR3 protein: CASMNRGRGNQPQNF

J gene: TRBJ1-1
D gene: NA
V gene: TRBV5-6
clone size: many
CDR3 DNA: TGTGCCAGCAGCTTGGTTTCTTCGTTGGGGGCGAACTTGGCTTTCTTT
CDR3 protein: CASSLVSSLGANLAFF

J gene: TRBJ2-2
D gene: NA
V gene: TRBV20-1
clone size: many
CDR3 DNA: TGCAGTGCTATCCGGGCAGTTGCCGGGGAGCTGTTTTTT
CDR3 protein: CSAIRAVAGELFF

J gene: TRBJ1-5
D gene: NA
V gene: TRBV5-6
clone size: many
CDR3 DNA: TGTGCCAGCAGCCTAGGCGGTATTCAGCCCCAGAATTTT
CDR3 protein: CASSLGGIQPQNF

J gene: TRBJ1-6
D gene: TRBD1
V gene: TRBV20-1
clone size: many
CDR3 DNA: TGCAGTGCTAGACGCGCGGGACAGGGGGATTCACCCCTCAACTTT
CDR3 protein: CSARRAGQGDSPLNF

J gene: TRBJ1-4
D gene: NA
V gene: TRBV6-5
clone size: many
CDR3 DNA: TGTGCCAGCAGTGAGGGATTTGAAAAACTGTTTTTT
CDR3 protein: CASSEGFEKLFF

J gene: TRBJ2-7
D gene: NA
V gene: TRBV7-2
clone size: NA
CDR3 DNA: TGTGCCAGCAGCTTAGAACTAGGTGTGCAGCAGTACTTC
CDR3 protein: CASSLELGVQQYF

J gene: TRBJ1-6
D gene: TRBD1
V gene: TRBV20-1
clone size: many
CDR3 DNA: TGCAGTGCTAGGGCCGTACGACAGGGGGACGGATCACCCCTCCACTTT
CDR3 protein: CSARAVRQGDGSPLHF

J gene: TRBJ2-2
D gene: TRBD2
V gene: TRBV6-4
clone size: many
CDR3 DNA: TGTGCCAGCAGTGAACTAGCGGCCACCGGGGAGCTGTTTTTT
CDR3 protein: CASSELAATGELFF

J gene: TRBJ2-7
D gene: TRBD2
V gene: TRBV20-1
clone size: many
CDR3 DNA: TGCAGTGCTATACGAGACGGACTAGCGGGAGGCCTTTACGAGCAGTACTTC
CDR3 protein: CSAIRDGLAGGLYEQYF

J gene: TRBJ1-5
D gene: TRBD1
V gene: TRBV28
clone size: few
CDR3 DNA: TGTGCCAGCAGTTTCAACAGGGGGGAGTATAGCAATCAGCCCCAGCATTTT
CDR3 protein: CASSFNRGEYSNQPQHF

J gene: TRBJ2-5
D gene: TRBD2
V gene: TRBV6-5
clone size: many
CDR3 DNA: TGTGCCAGCAGCTACACTAGCGGGATCAGGGAGACCCAGTACTTC
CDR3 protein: CASSYTSGIRETQYF

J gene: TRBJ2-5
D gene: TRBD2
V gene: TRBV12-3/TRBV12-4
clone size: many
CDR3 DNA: TGTGCCAGCAGCCCTAGCGGACAAGAGACCCAGTACTTC
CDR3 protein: CASSPSGQETQYF

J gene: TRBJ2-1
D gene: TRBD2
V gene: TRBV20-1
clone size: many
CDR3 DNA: TGCAGTGCAAAAAAAGCACTAGCGGGTAGAGCGGAGCAGTTCTTC
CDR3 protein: CSAKKALAGRAEQFF

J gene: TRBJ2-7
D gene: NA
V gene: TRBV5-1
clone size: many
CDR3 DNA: TGCGCCAGCAGCGTTAGGGCAGGGGAACCCGGCGAGCAGTACTTC
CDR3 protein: CASSVRAGEPGEQYF

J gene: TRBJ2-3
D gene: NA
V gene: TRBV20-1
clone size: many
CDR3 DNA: TGCAGTGCTAGAATGCGGGATACGCAGTATTTT
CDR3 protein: CSARMRDTQYF

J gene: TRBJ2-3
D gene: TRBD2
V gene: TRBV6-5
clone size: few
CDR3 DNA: TGTGCCAGCAGGACGAGAAAACTAGCGGGAGTCATTACTAGCACAGATACGCAGTATTTT
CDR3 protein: CASRTRKLAGVITSTDTQYF

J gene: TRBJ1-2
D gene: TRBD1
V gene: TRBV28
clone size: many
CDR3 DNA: TGTGCCAGCAGCTGGGACAGGGTGGGTCTCTATGGCTACACCTTC
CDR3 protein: CASSWDRVGLYGYTF

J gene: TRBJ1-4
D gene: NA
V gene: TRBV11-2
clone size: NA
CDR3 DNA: TGTGTCAGCAGCCCTTCCAGCCGCATCGAAAAACTGTTTTTT
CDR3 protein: CVSSPSSRIEKLFF

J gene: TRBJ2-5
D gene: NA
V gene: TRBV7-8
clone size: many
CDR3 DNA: TGTGCCAGCAGCTTAGGGGTCGGTGGCCAAGAGACCCAGTACTTC
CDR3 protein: CASSLGVGGQETQYF

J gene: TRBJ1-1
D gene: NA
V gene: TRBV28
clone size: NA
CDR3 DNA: TGTGCCAGCAGCCAGATACAGGGAGTTGGCACTGAAGCTTTCTTT
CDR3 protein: CASSQIQGVGTEAFF

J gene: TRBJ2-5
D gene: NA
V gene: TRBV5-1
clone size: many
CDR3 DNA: TGCGCCAGCAGCTTGAAGTTTAGGACAGAGGGCGTAAAGACCCAGTACTTC
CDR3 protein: CASSLKFRTEGVKTQYF

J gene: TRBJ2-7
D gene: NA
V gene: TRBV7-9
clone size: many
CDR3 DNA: TGTGCCAGCAGCTTACCCCGAGGGGGTTCGCATAAGGGATTCACCTACGAGCAGTACTTC
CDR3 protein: CASSLPRGGSHKGFTYEQYF

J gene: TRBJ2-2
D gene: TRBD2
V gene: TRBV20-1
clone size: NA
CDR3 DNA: TGCAGTGCTAGAGATTCTTGGGCGGGAGCCTCCGGGGAGCTGTTTTTT
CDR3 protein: CSARDSWAGASGELFF

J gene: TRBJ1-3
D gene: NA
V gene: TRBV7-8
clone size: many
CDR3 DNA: TGTGCCAGCAGCTGGAGGGGCTCTGGAAACACCATATATTTT
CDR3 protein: CASSWRGSGNTIYF

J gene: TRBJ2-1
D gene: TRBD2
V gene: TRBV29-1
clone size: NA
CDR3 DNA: TGCAGCGTTGACCCTCCGGGACTAGCGGGCTACAATGAGCAGTTCTTC
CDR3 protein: CSVDPPGLAGYNEQFF

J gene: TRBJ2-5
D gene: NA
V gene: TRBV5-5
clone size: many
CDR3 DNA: TGTGCCAGCAGCTTGGTACATCGGGCGGCGGAGACCCAGTACTTC
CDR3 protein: CASSLVHRAAETQYF

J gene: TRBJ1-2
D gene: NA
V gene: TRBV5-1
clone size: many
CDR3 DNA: TGCGCCAGCAGCTTGGACGGGAGTAATAACTATGGCTACACCTTC
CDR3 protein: CASSLDGSNNYGYTF

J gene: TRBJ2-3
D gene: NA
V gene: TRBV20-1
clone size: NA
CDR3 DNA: TGCAGTGCTAGACAGGGCGCAGATACGCAGTATTTT
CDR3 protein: CSARQGADTQYF

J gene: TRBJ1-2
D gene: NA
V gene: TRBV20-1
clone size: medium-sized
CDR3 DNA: TGCAGTGCTAGAGATTTTGCTGGCTACACCTTC
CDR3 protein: CSARDFAGYTF

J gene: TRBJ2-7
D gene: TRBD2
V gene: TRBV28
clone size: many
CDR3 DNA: TGTGCCAGCAGTTCCCTCGACCCGGGGGGGGGCTCCTACGAGCAGTACTTC
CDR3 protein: CASSSLDPGGGSYEQYF

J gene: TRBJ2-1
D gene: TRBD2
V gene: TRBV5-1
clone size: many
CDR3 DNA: TGCGCCAGCAGCTTTTATAGCGGGAGAAATAACAATGAGCAGTTCTTC
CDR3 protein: CASSFYSGRNNNEQFF

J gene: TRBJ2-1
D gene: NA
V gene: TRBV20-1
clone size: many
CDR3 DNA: TGCAGCAAGATAGACAATGAGCAGTTCTTC
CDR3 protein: CSKIDNEQFF

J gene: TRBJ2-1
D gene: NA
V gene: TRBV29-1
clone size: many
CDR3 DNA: TGCAGCGTTGAAGAGGGAGCAACTTCAAGCGACTTC
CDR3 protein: CSVEEGATSSDF

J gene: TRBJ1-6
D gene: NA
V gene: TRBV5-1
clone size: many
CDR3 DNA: TGCGCCAGCAGCTTGGGACAGAATTCACCCCTCCACTTT
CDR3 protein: CASSLGQNSPLHF

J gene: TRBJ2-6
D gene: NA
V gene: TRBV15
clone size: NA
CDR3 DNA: TGTGCCACCAGCAGTTATAACAGGCCCCCTGGGGCCAACGTCCTGACTTTC
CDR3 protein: CATSSYNRPPGANVLTF

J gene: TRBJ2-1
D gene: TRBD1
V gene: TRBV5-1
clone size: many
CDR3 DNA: TGCGCCAGCAGTCCGACCCCAGGGGGCGCTTCCTACAATGAGCAGTTCTTC
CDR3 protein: CASSPTPGGASYNEQFF

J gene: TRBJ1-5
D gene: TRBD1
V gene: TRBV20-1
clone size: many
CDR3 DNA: TGCAGTGCCAGGACAGGGGGCGGCAATCAGCCCCAGCATTTT
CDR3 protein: CSARTGGGNQPQHF

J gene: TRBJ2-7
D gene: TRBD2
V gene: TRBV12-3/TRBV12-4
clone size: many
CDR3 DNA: TGTGCCAGCAGTTTATCGGCTAGCGGGGTCTACGAGCAGTACTTC
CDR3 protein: CASSLSASGVYEQYF

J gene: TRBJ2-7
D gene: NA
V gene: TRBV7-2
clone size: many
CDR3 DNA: TGTGCCAGCAGCTCGAACGGTGGGCGCAGCGAAGAACCTTACGAGCAGTACTTC
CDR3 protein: CASSSNGGRSEEPYEQYF

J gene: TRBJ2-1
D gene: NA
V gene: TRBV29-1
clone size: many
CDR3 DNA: TGCAGCGTTGAAGAGAGAGGTGAGCAGTTCTTC
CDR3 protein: CSVEERGEQFF